The 11 T cell receptor beta chains listed next were all sequenced from one sample in a study of blood T cell repertoires in COVID-19. Assay used: immunoSEQ multiplex PCR; TCRdb lists only in-frame clones, some missing. The repertoire holds 250,000 to 300,000 clones, approximately 86% seen once, with over 2% in the top ten. The specimen sequenced was peripheral blood. These receptor sequences come from a woman aged 45-65 years who had recovered from COVID-19.

The chain combines TRBV2 with TRBJ1-1, with 8 bases that match TRBD1. V shed 5 bases and J 2 bases; nucleotides not matched to a gene: 4. Per germline, CDR1 SNHLY and CDR2 FYNNEI. This CDR3 is built from 14 residues. The CDR3 bases are TGTGCCAGCAGTACACAGGGGGTTAACACTGAAGCTTTCTTT. Protein product: CASSTQGVNTEAFF.

The chain carries TRBV7-2 and TRBJ2-3, with 7 bases lining up with TRBD2. The V gene end was trimmed by 9 bases and the J gene end by 3 bases; junction bases not matched to a gene: 9. CDR3 size: 14 residues. Germline values: CDR1 SGHTA, CDR2 FQGNSA. In DNA, the CDR3 is TGTGCCAGTCGCTTTGCGGGGGAAACAGATACGCAGTATTTT. This gives the protein CASRFAGETDTQYF.

In DNA form, the CDR3 reads TGTGCCAGCAGTGAAGGAGAGCGGGGAGTTCTCGGGGAGCTGTTTTTT. Translation: CASSEGERGVLGELFF. The rearrangement joins TRBV2 to TRBJ2-2, with TRBD2 matching over 7 bases. The V segment lost 1 base and the J segment 7 bases; nucleotides outside the gene matches: 9. CDR3 length: 16 amino acids. Germline CDR1 is SNHLY and CDR2 is FYNNEI.

The chain links TRBV5-1 to TRBJ1-2; 7 bases fit TRBD1. Germline V gene data show CDR1 as SGHRS and CDR2 as YFSETQ. The CDR3 is made up of 15 amino acids. Losses at the gene ends were 3 bases for V and 2 bases for J; bases not matched to a gene: 7. CDR3 region: CASSWRGRPNYGYTF. The CDR3 DNA is TGCGCCAGCAGCTGGAGGGGGCGACCGAACTATGGCTACACCTTC.

This clone was seen a handful of times. This chain uses TRBV27 with TRBJ2-7; 8 nucleotides agree with TRBD2. CDR1 and CDR2 (germline): MNHEY, SMNVEV (reference sequence). The V segment lost 8 bases and the J segment 0 bases; nucleotides outside the gene matches: 3. There are 13 residues in the CDR3. The CDR3 DNA reads TGTGCCAGCCCCCGGGGGGGCTCCTACGAGCAGTACTTC. This sequence encodes CASPRGGSYEQYF.

The chain carries TRBV7-9 and TRBJ2-5, with TRBD1 matching 8 bases. The trim removed 4 bases at V and 4 bases at J, leaving 5 bases unmatched. CDR3 size: 14 residues. Looked up from germline, CDR1 is SEHNR and CDR2 is FQNEAQ (reference sequence). CDR3 amino acids: CASSSTGQGETQYF. Written as DNA, the CDR3 is TGTGCCAGCAGCTCCACAGGACAGGGAGAGACCCAGTACTTC.

The V gene is TRBV5-4, the J gene TRBJ2-5, with 14 bases aligning to TRBD2. Looked up from germline, CDR1 is SGHNT and CDR2 is YYREEE (reference sequence). The CDR3 is made up of 17 amino acids. The ends lost 0 bases at V and 5 bases at J; junction bases unmatched: 6. The CDR3 loop is CASSLGLAGGPEETQYF. The CDR3 DNA reads as TGTGCCAGCAGCTTGGGACTAGCGGGGGGGCCAGAGGAGACCCAGTACTTC.

The count of this clone is one. The chain combines TRBV10-3 with TRBJ2-6; TRBD2 aligns across 14 bases. CDR1 and CDR2 (germline): ENHRY, SYGVKD. The CDR3 is made up of 18 amino acids. V shed 4 bases, J shed 3 bases, and the junction held 5 bases outside the gene matches. CDR3 sequence: CAISARLAGGGGANVLTF. CDR3 coding DNA: TGTGCCATCAGTGCCCGACTAGCGGGAGGGGGTGGGGCCAACGTCCTGACTTTC.

The J gene is TRBJ1-6, the V gene TRBV6-6, with 9 bases lining up with TRBD1. The germline V gene encodes CDR1 MNHNY and CDR2 SVGAGI (reference sequence). CDR3 size: 19 residues. The junction had 19 bases not matched to a gene; V was cut back by 6 bases and J by 7 bases. The DNA for the CDR3 is TGTGCCAGCAGCTCCCGGACAGGGGCAGAGGGAATTGGGAATTCACCCCTCCACTTT. Amino acid sequence: CASSSRTGAEGIGNSPLHF.

This clone was counted many times. V and J are TRBV7-9 and TRBJ1-2, with 10 bases aligning to TRBD1. CDR1 SEHNR and CDR2 FQNEAQ come from the germline V gene (reference sequence). V was pared by 4 bases and J by 4 bases, with 3 bases of the junction left unmatched. The CDR3 runs to 14 residues. CDR3 nucleotide sequence: TGTGCCAGCAGCTCGACAGGGGGCTTCTATGGCTACACCTTC. Translating it yields CASSSTGGFYGYTF.

The chain carries TRBV4-2 and TRBJ2-1; 11 nucleotides agree with TRBD2. Germline V gene lookup returns CDR1 LGHNA and CDR2 YNFKEQ. The CDR3 has 16 residues. V lost 4 bases and J lost 4; bases outside the gene matches: 6. Here the CDR3 DNA reads TGTGCCAGCAGCCGGCTTTCTAGCGGGGGGTACAATGAGCAGTTCTTC. Protein: CASSRLSSGGYNEQFF.